A single sample gave rise to the 22 T cell receptor beta chains below, sequenced in a study of cytomegalovirus exposure and HLA in healthy donors. Some clones are missing from TCRdb's copy, which holds only in-frame ones; the method was immunoSEQ multiplex PCR. Of around 190,000 clones listed, around 80% are singletons. The sequenced material came from PBMCs. The receptor set was obtained from a woman in her twenties or thirties in good health and CMV-seronegative.

CDR3 coding DNA: TGTGCCAGCAGGTCCAGGGGGCTGCACGAGCAGTACTTC. Encoded protein: CASRSRGLHEQYF. This rearrangement joins TRBV6-5 to TRBJ2-7, with 8 bases matching TRBD1. Germline-derived CDR1 and CDR2 are MNHEY and SVGAGI. The CDR3 runs to 13 residues. Trimming removed 6 bases from V and 5 bases from J; junction bases left unmatched: 6.

The table lists this clone with a few counts. The genes are TRBV10-2 and TRBJ2-7; possible D gene TRBD2, 5 bases. Deletions cut 0 bases from V and 6 bases from J, with 15 bases between. This CDR3 comprises 15 residues. In germline, CDR1 is WSHSY, CDR2 SAAADI. Here the CDR3 DNA reads TGCGCCAGCAGTGAGTCGCGGGTTAGTCGGTCCGAGCAGTACTTC. Its translation is CASSESRVSRSEQYF.

This clone appeared a few times. The V call is TRBV6-5, the J call TRBJ2-1, with 10 nucleotides matching TRBD1. After removal of 5 bases from V and 4 bases from J, the junction contained 2 bases not matched to a gene. The germline CDR1 and CDR2 sequences are MNHEY and SVGAGI. This CDR3 contains 14 residues. The DNA for the CDR3 is TGTGCCAGCAGTGGACAGGGGGGGTACAATGAGCAGTTCTTC. It translates to CASSGQGGYNEQFF.

The chain has TRBV10-1 and TRBJ2-1; the match to TRBD2 covers 7 bases. This CDR3 spans 14 amino acids. Trimming took 8 bases from V and 4 from J; bases not matched to a gene: 8. In germline, CDR1 is WNHNN, CDR2 SYGVQD (reference sequence). CDR3 nucleotides: TGCGCCAGCCGCGGGGGAGAGCCGTACAATGAGCAGTTCTTC. Translated: CASRGGEPYNEQFF.

The chain carries TRBV19 and TRBJ2-3; D might be TRBD2 (5 bases). The CDR3 is made up of 15 amino acids. CDR1 is LNHDA, CDR2 SQIVND, per germline (reference sequence). V lost 0 bases and J 7 bases, leaving 14 bases between the germline ends. CDR3 nucleotides: TGTGCCAGTAGTATAGAGGTGAGCGGTTCAAATACGCAGTATTTT. Protein: CASSIEVSGSNTQYF.

This clone showed up just once. V gene TRBV13 combines with J gene TRBJ2-2, with D maybe TRBD2 (5 bases). CDR3 size: 16 residues. CDR1 and CDR2 from the germline V gene are PRHDT and FYEKMQ (reference sequence). Trimming took off 0 bases at V and 4 bases at J, with 12 bases between the two ends. CDR3 sequence: CASSLGLALVTGELFF. The CDR3 region has the DNA TGTGCCAGCAGCTTAGGGCTAGCTCTAGTCACCGGGGAGCTGTTTTTT.

The chain joins TRBV28 to TRBJ2-5, with 8 bases fitting TRBD2. The trim removed 2 bases at V and 1 base at J, leaving 6 bases unmatched. The CDR3 runs to 16 residues. The germline V gene has CDR1 MDHEN and CDR2 SYDVKM. Here the CDR3 reads CASSLNPGGGQETQYF. Here the CDR3 DNA reads TGTGCCAGCAGTTTAAACCCGGGAGGGGGCCAAGAGACCCAGTACTTC.

The rearrangement uses TRBV6-1 and TRBJ2-1; TRBD2 aligns across 7 bases. The CDR3 covers 16 residues. With 1 base clipped from V and 1 base from J, the junction kept 4 bases outside the gene matches. In germline, CDR1 is MNHNS, CDR2 SASEGT. The CDR3 region is CASSEEISGSYNEQFF. The DNA for the CDR3 is TGTGCCAGCAGTGAAGAAATTAGCGGGTCCTACAATGAGCAGTTCTTC.

This sequence joins TRBV14 and TRBJ2-1, with 10 bases aligning to TRBD2. CDR1 and CDR2 from the germline V gene are SGHDN and FVKESK. CDR3 length equals 17 residues. The V and J ends lost 0 bases and 2 bases, in that order; junction bases with no gene match: 4. CDR3 sequence: CASSQEKRGGTYNEQFF. The CDR3 DNA follows: TGTGCCAGCAGCCAAGAGAAGCGGGGGGGGACCTACAATGAGCAGTTCTTC.

The chain links TRBV7-3 to TRBJ1-2; D is uncertain. Per the germline V gene, CDR1 is SGHTA and CDR2 is FQGTGA. This CDR3 contains 16 residues. The ends were cut back, 5 bases at V and 1 base at J, with 17 bases in the middle. CDR3 sequence: CASSGQGGPDNYGYTF. The CDR3 nucleotides are TGTGCCAGCAGCGGCCAAGGCGGCCCTGATAACTATGGCTACACCTTC. Looking up the rest from reference TRBV7-3 and TRBJ1-2 gives the full variable domain: GAGVSQTPSNKVTEKGKYVELRCDPISGHTALYWYRQSLGQGPEFLIYFQGTGAADDSGLPNDRFFAVRPEGSVSTLKIQRTERGDSAVYLCASSGQGGPDNYGYTFGSGTRLTVV.

The J gene is TRBJ2-3, the V gene TRBV6-1; TRBD1 agrees at 8 bases. The V segment lost 2 bases and the J segment 3 bases; nucleotides outside the gene matches: 10. The germline CDR1 and CDR2 sequences are MNHNS and SASEGT. The CDR3 runs to 17 residues. CDR3 sequence: CASSESAGGGYTDTQYF. The CDR3 DNA reads TGTGCCAGCAGTGAATCTGCAGGGGGCGGATATACAGATACGCAGTATTTT.

The rearrangement links TRBV7-9 to TRBJ1-2; the D is unclear. V was shortened by 3 bases and J by 3 bases, with 11 bases between the two germline ends. Per germline, CDR1 SEHNR and CDR2 FQNEAQ (reference sequence). This CDR3 is built from 14 residues. The CDR3 loop is CASSLNQAHYGYTF. CDR3 DNA: TGTGCCAGCAGCTTGAACCAGGCCCACTATGGCTACACCTTC.

V gene TRBV5-6 combines with J gene TRBJ2-7, with D maybe TRBD2 (5 bases). Trimming shortened V by 2 bases and J by 1 base, and 13 bases separated the two germline ends. The CDR3 loop spans 15 amino acids. Germline CDR1 is SGHDT and CDR2 is YYEEEE. DNA for the CDR3: TGTGCCAGCAGCTTACCTTCGGGATATTCCTACGAGCAGTACTTC. Translating gives CASSLPSGYSYEQYF. Filled out from reference TRBV5-6 and TRBJ2-7, the complete variable domain reads DAGVTQSPTHLIKTRGQQVTLRCSPKSGHDTVSWYQQALGQGPQFIFQYYEEEERQRGNFPDRFSGHQFPNYSSELNVNALLLGDSALYLCASSLPSGYSYEQYFGPGTRLTVT.

The chain uses TRBV29-1 and TRBJ1-2; 10 positions match TRBD1. Germline loops: CDR1 SQVTM, CDR2 ANQGSEA. V lost 6 bases, J lost 2 bases, and 3 bases stayed unmatched. The CDR3 covers 13 residues. The CDR3: CSVDRGANYGYTF. CDR3 sequence (DNA): TGCAGCGTGGACAGGGGGGCGAACTATGGCTACACCTTC. Together with reference TRBV29-1 and TRBJ1-2, the CDR3 gives the full variable domain: SAVISQKPSRDICQRGTSLTIQCQVDSQVTMMFWYRQQPGQSLTLIATANQGSEATYESGFVIDKFPISRPNLTFSTLTVSNMSPEDSSIYLCSVDRGANYGYTFGSGTRLTVV.

This clone was picked up a small number of times. CDR3 bases: TGTGCCAGCAGCCACGGGTCGGGACAGAACACTGAAGCTTTCTTT. Translation gives CASSHGSGQNTEAFF. The V and J genes are TRBV4-2 and TRBJ1-1, with TRBD1 as a possible D gene (6 bases). V lost 3 bases to trimming and J lost 1 base, with 12 bases between them. This CDR3 region has 15 residues. In germline, CDR1 is LGHNA, CDR2 YNFKEQ.

A single count supports this clone. The chain employs TRBV18 and TRBJ1-1; 10 bases match TRBD1. Germline CDR1 is KGHSH and CDR2 is LQKENI. The CDR3 runs 15 residues. The V gene end was trimmed by 3 bases and the J gene end by 5 bases; junction bases not matched to a gene: 6. CDR3 loop: CASSPAGTGATEAFF. DNA of the CDR3: TGTGCCAGCTCACCCGCCGGGACAGGGGCAACTGAAGCTTTCTTT.

The rearrangement links TRBV28 to TRBJ1-1; TRBD1 agrees at 9 bases. The CDR3 consists of 17 residues. V lost 11 bases to trimming and J lost 1 base; unmatched junction nucleotides: 17. Per germline, CDR1 MDHEN and CDR2 SYDVKM. CDR3 sequence reads: CAHSPPRDRAWNTEAFF. The CDR3 nucleotides read TGTGCCCACAGCCCTCCACGGGACAGGGCTTGGAACACTGAAGCTTTCTTT.

The chain combines TRBV6-5 with TRBJ1-2; the D is unclear. The CDR3 covers 13 residues. V lost 7 bases to trimming and J lost 0 bases, with 9 bases between them. Germline V CDR1 and CDR2: MNHEY, SVGAGI. CDR3 sequence: CASTPLANYGYTF. The CDR3, as DNA: TGTGCCAGCACCCCTCTTGCTAACTATGGCTACACCTTC.

The CDR3 DNA follows: TGTGCCAGTAGTATAGGGGGACAGTACCCAGGGACCCAGTACTTC. Amino acids: CASSIGGQYPGTQYF. The chain combines TRBV19 with TRBJ2-5; 7 bases match TRBD1. V shed 1 base and J 7 bases; nucleotides not matched to a gene: 9. CDR1 LNHDA and CDR2 SQIVND come from the germline V gene (reference sequence). The CDR3 spans 15 residues.

The V call is TRBV9, the J call TRBJ2-1; perhaps TRBD1 as D (6 bases). This CDR3 contains 14 residues. The V end was cut by 0 bases, the J end by 7 bases, with 11 bases between. Germline CDR1 SGDLS, CDR2 YYNGEE. The CDR3 nucleotides are TGTGCCAGCAGCGTAGGGTCAGGGGCGAATGAGCAGTTCTTC. It translates to CASSVGSGANEQFF.

The chain employs TRBV4-1 and TRBJ1-1, with D maybe TRBD1 (5 bases). Germline CDR1 is MGHRA and CDR2 is YSYEKL. This CDR3 is built from 15 residues. Trimming removed 1 base from V and 3 bases from J, with 12 bases in between. The CDR3 nucleotides are TGCGCCAGCAGCCAAGCGACGGGGGTCTACACTGAAGCTTTCTTT. It translates to CASSQATGVYTEAFF.

V usage is TRBV29-1 and J usage is TRBJ2-1, with 10 bases fitting TRBD1. Unmatched junction bases numbered 7, after V lost 6 bases and J lost 2 bases. This CDR3 is built from 15 residues. Germline lookup yields CDR1 SQVTM and CDR2 ANQGSEA. The CDR3 reads CSVGTGDPTYNEQFF. Here the CDR3 DNA reads TGCAGCGTGGGGACAGGGGATCCGACCTACAATGAGCAGTTCTTC.